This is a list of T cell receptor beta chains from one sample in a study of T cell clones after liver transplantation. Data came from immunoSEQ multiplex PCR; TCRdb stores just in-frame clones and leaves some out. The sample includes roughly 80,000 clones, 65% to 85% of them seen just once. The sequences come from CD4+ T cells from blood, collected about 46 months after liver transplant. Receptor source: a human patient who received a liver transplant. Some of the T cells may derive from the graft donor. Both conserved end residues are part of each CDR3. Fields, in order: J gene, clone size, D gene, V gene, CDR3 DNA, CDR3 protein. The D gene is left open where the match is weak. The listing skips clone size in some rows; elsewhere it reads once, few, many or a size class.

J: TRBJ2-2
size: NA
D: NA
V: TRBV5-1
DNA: TGCGCCAGCAGCTTGGCCAGGTCATCAGTCGCGGGAATGGAAACCGGGGAGCTGTTTTTT
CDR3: CASSLARSSVAGMETGELFF

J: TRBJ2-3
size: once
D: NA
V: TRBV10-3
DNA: TGTGCCACCGAGGGGCAAGAAGCGGATACGCAGTATTTT
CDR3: CATEGQEADTQYF

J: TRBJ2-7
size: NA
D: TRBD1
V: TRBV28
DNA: TGTGCCAGCAGCTACCCCGGGACAGAGTCCTACGAGCAGTACTTC
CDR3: CASSYPGTESYEQYF

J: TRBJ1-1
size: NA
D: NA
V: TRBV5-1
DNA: TGCGCCAGCAGCTTGACTGGTCCCGGAACTGAAGCTTTCTTT
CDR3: CASSLTGPGTEAFF

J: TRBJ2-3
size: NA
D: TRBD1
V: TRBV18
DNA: TGTGCCAGCTCAACAGGGGGCGGCGATACGCAGTATTTT
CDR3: CASSTGGGDTQYF

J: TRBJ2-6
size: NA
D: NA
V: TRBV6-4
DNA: TGTGCCAGCAGTGATCTTTCGGGGCCCTCTGGGGCCAACGTCCTGACTTTC
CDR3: CASSDLSGPSGANVLTF

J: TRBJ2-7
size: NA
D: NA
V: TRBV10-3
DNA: TGTGCCATCAGTGAGTCGCCTCCGTACGAGCAGTACTTC
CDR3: CAISESPPYEQYF

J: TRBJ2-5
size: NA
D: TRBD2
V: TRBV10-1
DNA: TGCGCCAGCAGTGAGTCGAGTAGCGGGAGTCCCGCGTACTTC
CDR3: CASSESSSGSPAYF

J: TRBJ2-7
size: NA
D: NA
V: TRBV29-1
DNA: TGCAGCGTTGAAAGGGGTAGCTCCTACGAGCAGTACTTC
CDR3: CSVERGSSYEQYF

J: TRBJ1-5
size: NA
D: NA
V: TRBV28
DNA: TGTGCCAGCAGTTTATTGCTTCAGCCCCAGCATTTT
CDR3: CASSLLLQPQHF

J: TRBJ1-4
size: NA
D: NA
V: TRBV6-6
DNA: TGTGCCAGCAGATTATCCGGGGCCCTGCATGAAAAACTGTTTTTT
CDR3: CASRLSGALHEKLFF

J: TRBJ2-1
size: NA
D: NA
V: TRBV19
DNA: TGTGCCAGTAGTATAGTTGCGACTGAGCAAAATGAGCAGTTCTTC
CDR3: CASSIVATEQNEQFF

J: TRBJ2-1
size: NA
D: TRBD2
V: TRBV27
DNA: TGTGCCAGCAGTTTAAGATGGCGGGAGGGGTACAATGAGCAGTTCTTC
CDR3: CASSLRWREGYNEQFF

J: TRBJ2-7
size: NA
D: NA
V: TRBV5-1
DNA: TGCGCCAGCAGAGGCACGGGAAACTACGAGCAGTACTTC
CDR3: CASRGTGNYEQYF

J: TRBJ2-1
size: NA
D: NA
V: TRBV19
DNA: TGTGCCTCTCGTGGGGATTACAATGAGCAGTTCTTC
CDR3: CASRGDYNEQFF

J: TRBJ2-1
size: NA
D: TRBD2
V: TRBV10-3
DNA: TGTGCCATCAGCCTAGCGGGGTCCAATGAGCAGTTCTTC
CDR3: CAISLAGSNEQFF

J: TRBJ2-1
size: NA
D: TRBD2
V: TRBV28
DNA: TGTGCCAGCAGTACACAGGGACTAGCGGGAGTAATAAATGAGCAGTTCTTC
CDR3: CASSTQGLAGVINEQFF

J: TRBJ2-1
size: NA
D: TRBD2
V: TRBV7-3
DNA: TGTGCCAGCAGCGTTAGCGGGAGGGCGTCCTACAATGAGCAGTTCTTC
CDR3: CASSVSGRASYNEQFF

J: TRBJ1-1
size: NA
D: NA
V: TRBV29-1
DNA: TGCAGCGTTCAAATCGGGCCCTTGAACACTGAAGCTTTCTTT
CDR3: CSVQIGPLNTEAFF